The 14 T cell receptor beta chains given below trace back to one sample, sequenced in a study of OX40 agonist ivuxolimab in advanced cancers. Here immunoSEQ multiplex PCR was the method, and the copy in TCRdb shows in-frame clones only, minus some. Among roughly 61,000 clones listed, roughly 85% were seen once. The specimen comprised CD4+ or CD8+ T cells sorted from blood, sampled in a trial of the OX40 agonist ivuxolimab. All receptors come from an adult with an advanced solid tumor such as melanoma, head and neck, liver or kidney cancer.

The chain links TRBV18 to TRBJ2-3; no definite D call. There are 15 residues in the CDR3. Trimming removed 6 bases at V and 1 base at J, with 14 bases between. Germline V gene lookup returns CDR1 KGHSH and CDR2 LQKENI. CDR3 amino acids: CASSGNSRGTDTQYF. CDR3 sequence (DNA): TGTGCCAGCTCTGGAAATAGCCGAGGCACAGATACGCAGTATTTT.

CDR3 sequence reads: CASSINGHSRAFYGYTF. CDR3 sequence (DNA): TGTGCCAGTAGTATCAACGGCCACTCCCGAGCGTTTTATGGCTACACCTTC. The chain combines TRBV19 with TRBJ1-2, with D unresolved. CDR1 is LNHDA, CDR2 SQIVND, per germline (reference sequence). V was cut by 3 bases and J by 5 bases, with 22 bases left in between. The CDR3 is 17 amino acids.

CDR3 residues: CASSPSGTDTQYF. CDR3 bases: TGTGCCAGCAGCCCCTCCGGCACAGATACGCAGTATTTT. This rearrangement joins TRBV5-6 to TRBJ2-3; D unresolved. The V gene lost 4 bases and the J gene lost 1 base, with 7 bases spanning the gap. The germline gives CDR1 SGHDT, CDR2 YYEEEE. The CDR3 has 13 amino acids.

The chain has TRBV5-1 and TRBJ2-5; 10 positions match TRBD1. V shed 0 bases, J shed 9 bases, and the junction held 5 bases outside the gene matches. The V gene's germline CDR1 is SGHRS and CDR2 YFSETQ. The CDR3 contains 14 residues. CDR3 DNA sequence: TGCGCCAGCAGCTTGGATCCGGGACAGGGGTCCCAGTACTTC. It codes for CASSLDPGQGSQYF. Combining the CDR3 with reference TRBV5-1 and TRBJ2-5 gives the whole variable domain KAGVTQTPRYLIKTRGQQVTLSCSPISGHRSVSWYQQTPGQGLQFLFEYFSETQRNKGNFPGRFSGRQFSNSRSEMNVSTLELGDSALYLCASSLDPGQGSQYFGPGTRLLVL.

The rearrangement links TRBV27 to TRBJ1-1; no clear D gene. This CDR3 is built from 15 residues. Looked up from germline, CDR1 is MNHEY and CDR2 is SMNVEV (reference sequence). The ends were cut back, 5 bases at V and 2 bases at J, with 15 bases in the middle. CDR3 amino acids: CASSNRQRVNTEAFF. In nucleotides, the CDR3 is TGTGCCAGCAGTAACCGACAACGGGTTAACACTGAAGCTTTCTTT.

This clone was counted only a few times. The V gene is TRBV11-3, the J gene TRBJ2-5, with TRBD1 as a possible D gene (5 bases). Germline CDR1 reads SGHNT; CDR2 reads YENEEA. Trimming left V 1 base short and J 2 bases short, with 14 bases between. The CDR3 runs to 16 residues. CDR3 nucleotide sequence: TGTGCCAGCAGCTTAGGGGGCTGGCAAGCGCAAGAGACCCAGTACTTC. It is translated as CASSLGGWQAQETQYF.

The rearrangement uses TRBV11-2 and TRBJ2-1, with a tentative D call TRBD1 (6 bases). CDR1 is SGHAT and CDR2 is FQNNGV in the germline V gene. The V end was cut by 5 bases, the J end by 11 bases, with 19 bases between. The CDR3 runs 14 residues. CDR3 in amino acids: CASSHLTDSRKQFF. CDR3 DNA: TGTGCCAGCAGCCATCTCACGGACAGTCGTAAGCAGTTCTTC.

The rearrangement links TRBV19 to TRBJ2-2; 7 bases match TRBD1. Germline loops: CDR1 LNHDA, CDR2 SQIVND (reference sequence). There are 14 residues in the CDR3. V shed 8 bases and J 5 bases; nucleotides not matched to a gene: 8. As DNA, the CDR3 is TGTGCCAGTTTTGACAGGGTGGAAACCGGGGAGCTGTTTTTT. It specifies CASFDRVETGELFF. The complete variable domain, with remaining parts taken from reference TRBV19 and TRBJ2-2, reads DGGITQSPKYLFRKEGQNVTLSCEQNLNHDAMYWYRQDPGQGLRLIYYSQIVNDFQKGDIAEGYSVSREKKESFPLTVTSAQKNPTAFYLCASFDRVETGELFFGEGSRLTVL.

Only a few counts were recorded for this clone. V is TRBV19 and J is TRBJ1-1; D is uncertain. Looked up from germline, CDR1 is LNHDA and CDR2 is SQIVND (reference sequence). The V end was cut by 3 bases, the J end by 3 bases, with 11 bases between. The CDR3 is 14 amino acids. DNA of the CDR3: TGTGCCAGTAGTATTAGTTGGAGGGACACTGAAGCTTTCTTT. Translated, it gives CASSISWRDTEAFF.

This chain connects TRBV30 to TRBJ2-7; 8 bases are a match to TRBD2. The CDR3 is made up of 14 amino acids. With 2 bases clipped from V and 6 bases from J, the junction kept 9 bases outside the gene matches. Germline V gene lookup returns CDR1 GTSNPN and CDR2 SVGIG (reference sequence). CDR3 DNA sequence: TGTGCCTGGAGTAGGTTGGGCGGGGGGTCCGAGCAGTACTTC. Protein: CAWSRLGGGSEQYF.

The gene calls are TRBV25-1 and TRBJ2-3; maybe TRBD1 (5 bases). Trimming cost V 3 bases and J 5 bases, with 18 bases left between them. This CDR3 has 16 amino acids. Per germline, CDR1 MGHDK and CDR2 SYGVNS. The CDR3 region is CASSDHRTPLGDTQYF. Written as DNA, the CDR3 is TGTGCCAGCAGTGACCACAGGACCCCCTTGGGAGATACGCAGTATTTT.

J is TRBJ2-1 and V is TRBV9; 11 bases are a match to TRBD2. This CDR3 region has 17 residues. In germline, CDR1 is SGDLS, CDR2 YYNGEE. J was trimmed by 7 bases and V by 3 bases; bases with no gene match: 12. CDR3 residues: CASSADTTSGEGNEQFF. The CDR3 DNA is TGTGCCAGCAGCGCGGACACGACTAGCGGGGAGGGGAATGAGCAGTTCTTC.

This clone is labeled medium-sized (0.01 to 0.1%). The chain recombines TRBV6-5 with TRBJ2-2, with D perhaps given as TRBD1 or TRBD2 (6 bases each). V gave up 6 bases and J gave up 1 base, with 12 bases separating them. Germline CDR1 reads MNHEY; CDR2 reads SVGAGI. The CDR3 contains 15 residues. CDR3 sequence reads: CASSQGTWNTGELFF. The CDR3 DNA reads TGTGCCAGCAGCCAGGGGACTTGGAACACCGGGGAGCTGTTTTTT.

The J gene is TRBJ2-5, the V gene TRBV11-2; possible D gene TRBD1, 5 bases. Germline loops: CDR1 SGHAT, CDR2 FQNNGV. V lost 0 bases to trimming and J lost 5 bases, with 13 bases between them. CDR3 size: 15 residues. This CDR3 is CASSLDLRGWETQYF. DNA of the CDR3: TGTGCCAGCAGCTTAGATTTAAGGGGCTGGGAGACCCAGTACTTC.